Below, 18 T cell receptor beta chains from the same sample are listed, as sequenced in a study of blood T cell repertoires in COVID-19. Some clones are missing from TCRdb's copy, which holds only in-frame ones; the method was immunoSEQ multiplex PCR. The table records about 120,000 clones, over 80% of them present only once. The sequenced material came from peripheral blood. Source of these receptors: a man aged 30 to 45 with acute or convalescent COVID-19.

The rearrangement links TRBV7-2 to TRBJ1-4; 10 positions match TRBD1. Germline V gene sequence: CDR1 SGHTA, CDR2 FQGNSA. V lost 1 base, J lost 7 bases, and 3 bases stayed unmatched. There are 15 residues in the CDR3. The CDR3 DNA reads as TGTGCCAGCAGCTTAGTGGGGACAGGGGTTGAAAAACTGTTTTTT. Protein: CASSLVGTGVEKLFF.

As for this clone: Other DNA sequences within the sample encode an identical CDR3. CDR3 in amino acids: CASSRQNYGYTF. CDR3 nucleotides: TGTGCCAGCAGCCGGCAGAACTATGGCTACACCTTC. J is TRBJ1-2 and V is TRBV3-1 (or the pseudogene TRBV3-2); D gene unclear. The CDR3 length is 12 residues. The V and J ends lost 4 bases and 2 bases respectively, with 5 bases between them. Looked up from germline, CDR1 is LGHDT and CDR2 is YNNKEL (reference sequence).

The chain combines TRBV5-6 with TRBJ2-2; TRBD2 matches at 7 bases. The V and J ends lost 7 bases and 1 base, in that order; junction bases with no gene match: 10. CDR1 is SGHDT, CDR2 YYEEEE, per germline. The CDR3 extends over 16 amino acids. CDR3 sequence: CASGRMGGKNTGELFF. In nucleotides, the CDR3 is TGTGCCAGCGGCCGGATGGGAGGGAAGAACACCGGGGAGCTGTTTTTT. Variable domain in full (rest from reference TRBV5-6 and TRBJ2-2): DAGVTQSPTHLIKTRGQQVTLRCSPKSGHDTVSWYQQALGQGPQFIFQYYEEEERQRGNFPDRFSGHQFPNYSSELNVNALLLGDSALYLCASGRMGGKNTGELFFGEGSRLTVL.

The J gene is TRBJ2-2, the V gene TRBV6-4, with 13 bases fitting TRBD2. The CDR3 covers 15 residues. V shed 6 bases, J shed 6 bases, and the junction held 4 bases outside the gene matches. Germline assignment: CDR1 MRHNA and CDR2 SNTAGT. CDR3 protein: CASSPLAGGPGELFF. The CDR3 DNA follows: TGTGCCAGCAGCCCACTAGCGGGAGGGCCCGGGGAGCTGTTTTTT.

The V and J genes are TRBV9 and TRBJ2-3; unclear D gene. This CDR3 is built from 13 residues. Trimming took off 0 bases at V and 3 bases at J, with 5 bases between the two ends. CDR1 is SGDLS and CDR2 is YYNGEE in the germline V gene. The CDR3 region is CASSVARTDTQYF. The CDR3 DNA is TGTGCCAGCAGCGTAGCTCGTACAGATACGCAGTATTTT.

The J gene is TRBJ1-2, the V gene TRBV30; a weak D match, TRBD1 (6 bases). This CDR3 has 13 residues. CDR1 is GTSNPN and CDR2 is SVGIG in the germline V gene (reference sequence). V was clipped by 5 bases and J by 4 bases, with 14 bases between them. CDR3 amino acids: CAWQQGRLYGYTF. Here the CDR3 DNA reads TGTGCCTGGCAACAGGGACGGCTCTATGGCTACACCTTC.

The CDR3 protein is CASSPWGVGNQPQHF. The CDR3 coding sequence is TGTGCCAGCAGCCCGTGGGGGGTTGGCAATCAGCCCCAGCATTTT. The chain combines TRBV7-8 with TRBJ1-5; D might be TRBD1 (5 bases). The CDR3 length is 15 residues. Germline CDR1 and CDR2: SGHVS and FQNEAQ. The germline V and J ends were trimmed by 5 bases and 2 bases, with 13 bases remaining between them. Based on the CDR3 plus reference TRBV7-8 and TRBJ1-5, the full variable domain is GAGVSQSPRYKVAKRGQDVALRCDPISGHVSLFWYQQALGQGPEFLTYFQNEAQLDKSGLPSDRFFAERPEGSVSTLKIQRTQQEDSAVYLCASSPWGVGNQPQHFGDGTRLSIL.

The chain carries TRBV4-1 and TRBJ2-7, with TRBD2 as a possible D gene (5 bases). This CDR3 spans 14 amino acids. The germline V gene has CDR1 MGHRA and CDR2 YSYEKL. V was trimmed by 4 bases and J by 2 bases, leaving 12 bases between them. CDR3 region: CASSLQLGPYEQYV. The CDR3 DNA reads TGCGCCAGCAGCCTCCAACTAGGGCCCTACGAGCAGTACGTC.

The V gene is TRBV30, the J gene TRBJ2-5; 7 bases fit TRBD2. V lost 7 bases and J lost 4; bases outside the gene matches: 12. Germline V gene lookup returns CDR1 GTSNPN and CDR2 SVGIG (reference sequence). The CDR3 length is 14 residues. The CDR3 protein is CASKGSGMRETQYF. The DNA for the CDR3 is TGTGCCTCGAAGGGGAGCGGGATGAGAGAGACCCAGTACTTC.

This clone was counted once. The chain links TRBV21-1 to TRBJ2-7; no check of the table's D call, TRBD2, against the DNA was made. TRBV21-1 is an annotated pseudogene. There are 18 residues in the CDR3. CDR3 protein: CASSKLVGGRACFREQYV. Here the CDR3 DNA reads TGTGCCAGCAGCAAATTGGTCGGCGGGAGGGCCTGTTTCCGCGAGCAGTACGTC.

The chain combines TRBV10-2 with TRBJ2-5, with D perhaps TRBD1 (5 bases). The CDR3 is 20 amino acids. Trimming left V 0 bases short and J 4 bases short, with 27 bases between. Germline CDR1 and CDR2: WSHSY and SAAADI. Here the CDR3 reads CASSESVLSYPASGAETQYF. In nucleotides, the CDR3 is TGCGCCAGCAGTGAGTCGGTTTTATCCTACCCAGCTTCTGGGGCAGAGACCCAGTACTTC.

The CDR3 here is CASSLGQGAGQPQHF. The CDR3 DNA reads TGTGCCAGCAGCTTGGGTCAGGGGGCGGGACAGCCCCAGCATTTT. The chain joins TRBV5-4 to TRBJ1-5, with TRBD1 identical over 8 bases. Losses at the gene ends were 0 bases for V and 7 bases for J; bases not matched to a gene: 6. Germline-derived CDR1 and CDR2 are SGHNT and YYREEE (reference sequence). The CDR3 has 15 amino acids.

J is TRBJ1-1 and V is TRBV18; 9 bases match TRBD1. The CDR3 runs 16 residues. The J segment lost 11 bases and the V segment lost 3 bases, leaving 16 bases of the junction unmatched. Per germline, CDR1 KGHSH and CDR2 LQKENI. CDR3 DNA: TGTGCCAGCTCACCCCCCCCACAGGGGGCGAAATTCAGGGCTTTCTTT. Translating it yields CASSPPPQGAKFRAFF.

CDR3 loop: CSASDSLNTEAFF. The CDR3 region has the DNA TGCAGTGCTAGTGACAGTTTGAACACTGAAGCTTTCTTT. The gene calls are TRBV20-1 and TRBJ1-1, with D perhaps TRBD1 (5 bases). CDR1 DFQATT and CDR2 SNEGSKA come from the germline V gene (reference sequence). The CDR3 contains 13 residues. The V and J ends lost 3 bases and 0 bases respectively, with 8 bases between them.

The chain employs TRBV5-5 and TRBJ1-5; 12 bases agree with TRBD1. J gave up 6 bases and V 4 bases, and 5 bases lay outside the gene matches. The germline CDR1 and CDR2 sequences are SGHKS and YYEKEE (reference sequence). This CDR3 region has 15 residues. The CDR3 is CASSGGQGAVQPQHF. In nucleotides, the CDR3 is TGTGCCAGCAGCGGGGGACAGGGGGCGGTTCAGCCCCAGCATTTT. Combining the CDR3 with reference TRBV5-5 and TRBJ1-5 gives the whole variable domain DAGVTQSPTHLIKTRGQQVTLRCSPISGHKSVSWYQQVLGQGPQFIFQYYEKEERGRGNFPDRFSARQFPNYSSELNVNALLLGDSALYLCASSGGQGAVQPQHFGDGTRLSIL.

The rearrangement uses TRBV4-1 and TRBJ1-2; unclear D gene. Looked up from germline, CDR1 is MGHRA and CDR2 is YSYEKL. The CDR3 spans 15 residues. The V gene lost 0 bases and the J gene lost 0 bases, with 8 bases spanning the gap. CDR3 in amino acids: CASSQDGQSNYGYTF. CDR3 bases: TGCGCCAGCAGCCAAGATGGCCAGTCTAACTATGGCTACACCTTC.

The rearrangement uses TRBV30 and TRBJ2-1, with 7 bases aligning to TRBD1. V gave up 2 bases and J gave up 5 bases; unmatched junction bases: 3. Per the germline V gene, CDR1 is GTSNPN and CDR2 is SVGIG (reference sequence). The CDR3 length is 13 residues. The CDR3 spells CAWSPGQHNEQFF. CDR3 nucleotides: TGTGCCTGGAGTCCGGGACAGCACAATGAGCAGTTCTTC.

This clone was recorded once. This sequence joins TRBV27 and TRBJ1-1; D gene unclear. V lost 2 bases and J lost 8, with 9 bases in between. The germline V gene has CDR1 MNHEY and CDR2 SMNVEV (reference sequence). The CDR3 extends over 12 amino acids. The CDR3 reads CASSLTGFEAFF. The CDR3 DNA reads TGTGCCAGCAGTTTAACCGGGTTCGAAGCTTTCTTT.